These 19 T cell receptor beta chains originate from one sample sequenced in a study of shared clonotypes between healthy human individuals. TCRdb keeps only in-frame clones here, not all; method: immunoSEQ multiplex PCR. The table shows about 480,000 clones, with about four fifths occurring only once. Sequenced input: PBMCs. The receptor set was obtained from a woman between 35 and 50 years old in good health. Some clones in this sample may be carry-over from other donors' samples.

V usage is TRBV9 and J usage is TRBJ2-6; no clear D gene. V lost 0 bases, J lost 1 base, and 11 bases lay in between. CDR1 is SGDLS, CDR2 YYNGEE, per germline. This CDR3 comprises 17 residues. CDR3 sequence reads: CASSVEPTQSGANVLTF. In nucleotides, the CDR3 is TGTGCCAGCAGCGTAGAGCCCACCCAGTCTGGGGCCAACGTCCTGACTTTC.

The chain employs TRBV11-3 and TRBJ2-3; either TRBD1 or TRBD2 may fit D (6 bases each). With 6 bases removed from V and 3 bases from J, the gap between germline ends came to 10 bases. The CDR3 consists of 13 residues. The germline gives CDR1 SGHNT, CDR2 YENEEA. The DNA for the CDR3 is TGTGCCAGCAGGGGGGGCGAGACAGATACGCAGTATTTT. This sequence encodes CASRGGETDTQYF.

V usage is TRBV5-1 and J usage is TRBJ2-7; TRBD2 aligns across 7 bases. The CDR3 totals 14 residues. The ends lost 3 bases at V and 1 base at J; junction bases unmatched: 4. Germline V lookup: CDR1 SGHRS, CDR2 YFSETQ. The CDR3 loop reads CASSSTSESYEQYF. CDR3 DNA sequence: TGCGCCAGCAGCTCCACTAGCGAATCCTACGAGCAGTACTTC.

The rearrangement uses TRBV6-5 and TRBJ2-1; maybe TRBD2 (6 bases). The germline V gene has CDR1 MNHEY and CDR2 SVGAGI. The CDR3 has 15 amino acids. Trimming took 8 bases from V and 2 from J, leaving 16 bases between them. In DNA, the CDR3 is TGTGCCAGCTCGAGAGGAGGGAGCCCCTACAATGAGCAGTTCTTC. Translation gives CASSRGGSPYNEQFF.

The CDR3 DNA reads as TGTGCCAGCAAACCCCAGCTCCGAGATACGCAGTATTTT. It encodes CASKPQLRDTQYF. The chain is built from TRBV25-1 and TRBJ2-3, with D unclear. Germline V gene lookup returns CDR1 MGHDK and CDR2 SYGVNS. The CDR3 sequence is 13 residues long. Trimming left V 7 bases short and J 5 bases short, with 13 bases between.

The DNA of the CDR3 is TGTGCCAGCAGCGGCCACAGGGGGAACACTGAAGCTTTCTTT. It specifies CASSGHRGNTEAFF. The chain couples TRBV7-2 to TRBJ1-1; 7 nucleotides align to TRBD1. This CDR3 region has 14 residues. V lost 5 bases and J lost 1; bases outside the gene matches: 4. Germline V lookup: CDR1 SGHTA, CDR2 FQGNSA. Full variable domain (remainder filled in from reference TRBV7-2 and TRBJ1-1): GAGVSQSPSNKVTEKGKDVELRCDPISGHTALYWYRQSLGQGLEFLIYFQGNSAPDKSGLPSDRFSAERTGGSVSTLTIQRTQQEDSAVYLCASSGHRGNTEAFFGQGTRLTVV.

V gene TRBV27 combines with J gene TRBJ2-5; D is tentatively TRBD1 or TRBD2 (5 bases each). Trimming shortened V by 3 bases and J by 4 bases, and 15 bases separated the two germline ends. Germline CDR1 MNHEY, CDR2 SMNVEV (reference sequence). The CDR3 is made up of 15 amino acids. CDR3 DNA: TGTGCCAGCAGTTTGGGGGATCAGGCTAGAGAGACCCAGTACTTC. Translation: CASSLGDQARETQYF.

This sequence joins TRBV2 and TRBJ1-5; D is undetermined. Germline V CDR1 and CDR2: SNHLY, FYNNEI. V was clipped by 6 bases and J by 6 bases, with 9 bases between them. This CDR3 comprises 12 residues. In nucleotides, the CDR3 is TGTGCCAGCAGGAAAGGGCGTCAGCCCCAGCATTTT. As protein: CASRKGRQPQHF.

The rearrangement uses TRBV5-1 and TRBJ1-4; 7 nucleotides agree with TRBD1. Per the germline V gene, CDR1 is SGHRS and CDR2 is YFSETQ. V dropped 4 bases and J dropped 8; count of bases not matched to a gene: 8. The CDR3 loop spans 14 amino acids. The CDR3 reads CASSPRGVGEKLFF. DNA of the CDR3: TGCGCCAGCAGCCCCAGGGGGGTTGGGGAAAAACTGTTTTTT.

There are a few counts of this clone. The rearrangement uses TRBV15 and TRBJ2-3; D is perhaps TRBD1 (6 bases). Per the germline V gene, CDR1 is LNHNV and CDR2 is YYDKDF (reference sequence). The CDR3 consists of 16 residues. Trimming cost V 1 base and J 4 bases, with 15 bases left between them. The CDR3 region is CATSRAPGDGADTQYF. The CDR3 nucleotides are TGTGCCACCAGCAGAGCCCCAGGGGATGGCGCAGATACGCAGTATTTT.

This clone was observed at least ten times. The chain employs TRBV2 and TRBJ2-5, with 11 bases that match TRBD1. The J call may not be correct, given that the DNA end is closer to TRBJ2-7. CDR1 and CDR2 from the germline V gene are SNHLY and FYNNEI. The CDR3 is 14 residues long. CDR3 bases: TGTGCCAGCAGTAGAACCGGGACAGGGGGCGAGCAGTACTTC. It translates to CASSRTGTGGEQYF.

The DNA of the CDR3 is TGTGCCAGCAGCTTATCGCAGGGGGACACTGAAGCTTTCTTT. Amino acids: CASSLSQGDTEAFF. The chain has TRBV7-9 and TRBJ1-1; TRBD1 aligns across 7 bases. The junction had 3 bases not matched to a gene; V was cut back by 2 bases and J by 3 bases. Germline lookup yields CDR1 SEHNR and CDR2 FQNEAQ (reference sequence). This CDR3 has 14 residues.

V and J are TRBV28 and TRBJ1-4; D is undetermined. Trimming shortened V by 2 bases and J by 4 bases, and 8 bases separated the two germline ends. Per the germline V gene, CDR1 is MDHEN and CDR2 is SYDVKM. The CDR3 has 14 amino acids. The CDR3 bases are TGTGCCAGCAGTTTAGAAGGGATTAATGAAAAACTGTTTTTT. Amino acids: CASSLEGINEKLFF.

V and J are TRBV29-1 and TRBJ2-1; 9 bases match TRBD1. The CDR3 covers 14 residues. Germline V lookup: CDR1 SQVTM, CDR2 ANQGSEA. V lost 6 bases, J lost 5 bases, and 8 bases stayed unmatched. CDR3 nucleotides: TGCAGCGTCTCAGGGACAGGGAGCAACAATGAGCAGTTCTTC. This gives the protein CSVSGTGSNNEQFF.

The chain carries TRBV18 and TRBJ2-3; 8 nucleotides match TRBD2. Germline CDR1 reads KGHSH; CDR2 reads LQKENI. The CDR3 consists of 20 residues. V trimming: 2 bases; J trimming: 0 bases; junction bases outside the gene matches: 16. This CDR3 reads CASSPSQRERMDRSTDTQYF. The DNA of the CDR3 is TGTGCCAGCTCACCATCTCAGCGGGAGAGGATGGACCGAAGCACAGATACGCAGTATTTT.

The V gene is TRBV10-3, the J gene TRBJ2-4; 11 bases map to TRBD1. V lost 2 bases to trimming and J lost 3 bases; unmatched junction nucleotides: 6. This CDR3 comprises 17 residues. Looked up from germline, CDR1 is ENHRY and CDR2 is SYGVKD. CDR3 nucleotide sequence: TGTGCCATCAGTGAGAGCGGACAGGGGGCAGGCAAAAACATTCAGTACTTC. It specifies CAISESGQGAGKNIQYF.

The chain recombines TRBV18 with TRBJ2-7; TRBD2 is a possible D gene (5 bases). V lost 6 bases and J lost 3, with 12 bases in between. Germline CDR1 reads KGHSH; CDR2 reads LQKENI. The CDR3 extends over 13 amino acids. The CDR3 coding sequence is TGTGCCAGCTCCCCGTCGGGGAACTACGAGCAGTACTTC. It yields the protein CASSPSGNYEQYF.

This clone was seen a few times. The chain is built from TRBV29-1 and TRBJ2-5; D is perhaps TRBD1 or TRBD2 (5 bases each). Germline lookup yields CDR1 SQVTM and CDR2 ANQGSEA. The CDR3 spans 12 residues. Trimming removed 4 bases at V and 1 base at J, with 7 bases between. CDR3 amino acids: CSVARGQETQYF. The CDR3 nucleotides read TGCAGCGTTGCGAGGGGCCAAGAGACCCAGTACTTC.

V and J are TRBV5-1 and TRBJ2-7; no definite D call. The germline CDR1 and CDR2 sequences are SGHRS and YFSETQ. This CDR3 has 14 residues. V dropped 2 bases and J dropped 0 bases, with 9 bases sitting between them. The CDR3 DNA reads TGCGCCAGCAGCTTAACGGCAGCCTCCTACGAGCAGTACTTC. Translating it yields CASSLTAASYEQYF.